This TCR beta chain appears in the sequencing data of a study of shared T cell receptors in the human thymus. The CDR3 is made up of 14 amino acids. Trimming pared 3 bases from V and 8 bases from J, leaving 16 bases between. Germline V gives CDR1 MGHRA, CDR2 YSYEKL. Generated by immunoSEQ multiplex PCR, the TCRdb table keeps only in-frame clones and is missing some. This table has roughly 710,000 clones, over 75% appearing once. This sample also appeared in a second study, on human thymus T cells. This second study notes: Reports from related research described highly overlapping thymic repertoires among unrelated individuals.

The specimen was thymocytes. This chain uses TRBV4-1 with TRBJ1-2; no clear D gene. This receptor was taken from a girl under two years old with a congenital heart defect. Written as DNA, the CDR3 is TGCGCCAGCAGCCAGGAGAGCGCCGTTCACGGCTACACCTTC. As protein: CASSQESAVHGYTF.